The 2 T cell receptor beta chains below all came from one sample that was sequenced in a study of CXCR3-negative and CXCR3-positive naive CD8 T cells. TRB cDNA was prepared as libraries by UMI-labeled 5' RACE. TCRdb reprocessed the 5' RACE reads, keeping one entry per CDR3 protein, no DNA. The listing records about 150,000 distinct CDR3 sequences. Study results and limitations: In CXCR3-positive naive cells, the TRB CDR3s were more hydrophobic than in CXCR3-negative naive cells.

Their antigen targets remain unknown. Sequences were obtained from naive CXCR3+ CD8+ T cells from blood. Subset reported: CD45RO-CCR7+CD27+CD95- naive CD8+ T cells expressing CXCR3 (TNR3+). These receptors originate from a human donor in good health. Some clones in this sample may be carry-over from other donors' samples.

The gene calls are TRBV7-9 and TRBJ2-5; TCRdb picks TRBD1, but there is no DNA to check that call. The CDR3 is 15 residues long. Germline loops: CDR1 SEHNR, CDR2 FQNEAQ (reference sequence). CDR3 loop: CASSLEGGPQETEYF.

The chain has TRBV28 and TRBJ2-7; TCRdb's D call, TRBD2, is unchecked because there is no DNA. The germline V gene encodes CDR1 MDHEN and CDR2 SYDVKM. The CDR3 is 13 residues long. The CDR3 reads CASSSGLFYEQYF.